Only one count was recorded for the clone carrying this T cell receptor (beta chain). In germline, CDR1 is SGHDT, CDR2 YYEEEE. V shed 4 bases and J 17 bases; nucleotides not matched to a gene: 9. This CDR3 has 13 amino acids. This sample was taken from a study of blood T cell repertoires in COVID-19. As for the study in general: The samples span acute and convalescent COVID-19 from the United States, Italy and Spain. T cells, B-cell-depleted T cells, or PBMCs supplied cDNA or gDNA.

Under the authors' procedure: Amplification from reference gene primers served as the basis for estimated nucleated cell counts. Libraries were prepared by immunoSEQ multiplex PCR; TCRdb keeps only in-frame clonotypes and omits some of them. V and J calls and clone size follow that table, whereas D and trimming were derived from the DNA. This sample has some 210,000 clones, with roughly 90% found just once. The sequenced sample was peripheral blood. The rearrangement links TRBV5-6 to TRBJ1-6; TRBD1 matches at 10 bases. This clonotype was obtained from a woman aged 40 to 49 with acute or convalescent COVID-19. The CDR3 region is CASSRGTGARVHF. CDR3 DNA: TGTGCCAGCAGCCGTGGGACAGGGGCCCGGGTCCACTTT.